The 8 T cell receptor beta chains given below trace back to one sample, sequenced in a study of prognosis after radiotherapy for stage I lung cancer (TCRdb year 2021). TCRdb shows the sequencer as Illumina HiSeq 3000. The TCR beta CDR3 region was amplified from genomic DNA by two rounds of multiplex PCR. In the first round of PCR, primers specific to each TRBV and TRBJ gene were used, and the primer sequences are filed in Chinese patent CN105087789A. The public reads were run again by TCRdb, first through fastp at Q25 and then through MiXCR, and only productive beta chains were kept. Rows are combined by CDR3 protein, so each entry shows the most common genes and DNA. This sample has about 24,000 distinct CDR3 sequences in its table, and around 36% of those were observed once. The ten largest clones represent approximately 60% of the sample. Sequenced here: PBMCs, sampled before or after stereotactic body radiation therapy (not recorded which). The receptors originated from a donor aged 50 or older with non-small cell lung cancer.

There are many counts of this clonotype. The chain has TRBV4-1 and TRBJ1-2, with 8 nucleotides matching TRBD1. Unmatched junction bases numbered 10, after V lost 4 bases and J lost 3 bases. CDR3 length equals 16 residues. Germline values: CDR1 MGHRA, CDR2 YSYEKL. The DNA for the CDR3 is TGCGCCAGCAGCCCGGGACAGGCAACCCTAGACTATGGCTACACCTTC. This gives the protein CASSPGQATLDYGYTF.

Note on this clonotype: A read error may explain this, as a much larger clone is one base away. This CDR3 is CASSLRIQDTQYF. CDR3 bases: TGTGCCAGCAGCCTACGTATCCAAGATACCCAGTACTTC. This chain joins TRBV6-1 and TRBJ2-5, with unresolved D. CDR1 is MNHNS, CDR2 SASEGT, per germline. The CDR3 runs to 13 residues.

This clonotype was picked up many times. V is TRBV7-8 and J is TRBJ2-5; 11 bases match TRBD2. This CDR3 has 16 residues. Germline CDR1 is SGHVS and CDR2 is FQNEAQ. Germline trimming cut 4 bases from V and 4 bases from J; bases unmatched to any gene: 8. CDR3 DNA sequence: TGTGCCAGCAGCTCTCAACTAGCGGGAGAACTAGAGACCCAGTACTTC. Translating gives CASSSQLAGELETQYF.

This clonotype was picked up many times. The chain combines TRBV9 with TRBJ2-3; D call uncertain. This CDR3 region has 14 residues. The V end lost 0 bases, the J end lost 0 bases, and 5 bases lay between the germline ends. The V gene's germline CDR1 is SGDLS and CDR2 YYNGEE. In DNA, the CDR3 is TGTGCCAGCAGCGTAGGTGCTAGCACAGATACGCAGTATTTT. It translates to CASSVGASTDTQYF.

In this sample, this clonotype turned up many times. The chain employs TRBV10-3 and TRBJ2-7, with 10 nucleotides matching TRBD1. The CDR3 is 15 amino acids. Germline CDR1 is ENHRY and CDR2 is SYGVKD. V shed 0 bases, J shed 6 bases, and the junction held 5 bases outside the gene matches. This CDR3 is CAISESGTGDSEQYF. Written as DNA, the CDR3 is TGTGCCATCAGTGAGTCCGGGACAGGGGATTCCGAGCAGTACTTC.

The CDR3 sequence: CASSSAGQGLYEQYF. As DNA, the CDR3 is TGTGCCAGCAGTTCGGCTGGACAGGGCCTCTACGAGCAGTACTTC. The V gene is TRBV6-2 or TRBV6-3, the J gene TRBJ2-7, with 8 bases identical to TRBD1. The CDR3 spans 15 residues. Per the germline V gene, CDR1 is MNHEY and CDR2 is SVGEGT. The V segment lost 4 bases and the J segment 3 bases; nucleotides outside the gene matches: 8.

This clonotype was observed at least ten times. The chain carries TRBV20-1 and TRBJ2-7, with 7 bases that match TRBD1. The V gene end was trimmed by 6 bases and the J gene end by 7 bases; junction bases not matched to a gene: 6. The CDR3 extends over 11 amino acids. Germline V gene data show CDR1 as DFQATT and CDR2 as SNEGSKA (reference sequence). The CDR3 sequence is CSAYRGREQYF. The CDR3 nucleotides are TGCAGTGCGTACAGGGGACGGGAGCAGTACTTC.

V gene TRBV29-1 combines with J gene TRBJ2-3; maybe TRBD2 (6 bases). The CDR3 is made up of 13 amino acids. The germline V gene has CDR1 SQVTM and CDR2 ANQGSEA. The V and J ends lost 6 bases and 1 base respectively, with 11 bases between them. The chain's CDR3 is CSVGRDGTDTQYF. In DNA, the CDR3 is TGCAGCGTCGGGCGGGATGGCACAGATACGCAGTATTTT.